Presented here are 26 T cell receptor beta chains from one specimen sequenced in a study of Ad26.COV2.S vaccination and SARS-CoV-2 variants. Some clones are missing from TCRdb's copy, which holds only in-frame ones; the method was immunoSEQ multiplex PCR. Of around 320,000 clones listed, 86% are singletons. Noted treatment: some 20 received Ad26.COV2.S at low or high dose, single or two shots; roughly five received placebo; per-sample allocation not given. Sampling took place 63 days after the first vaccine or placebo injection. This sample comprised peripheral blood, obtained in a trial of Ad26.COV2.S vaccine versus placebo. The origin of the receptors is a person aged 18-65 years who received the Ad26.COV2.S COVID-19 vaccine or a placebo.

CDR3 loop: CASSPPGTDEKLFF. In DNA form, the CDR3 reads TGTGCCAGCTCACCACCGGGGACGGATGAAAAACTGTTTTTT. The V and J genes are TRBV18 and TRBJ1-4; D might be TRBD1 (5 bases). CDR1 and CDR2 (germline): KGHSH, LQKENI. The V end was cut by 0 bases, the J end by 6 bases, with 8 bases between. CDR3 length equals 14 residues.

This clone was counted a single time. The gene calls are TRBV7-9 and TRBJ2-1; 8 bases fit TRBD2. The CDR3 spans 15 residues. Trimming at V came to 5 bases and at J to 6 bases, leaving 9 bases not matched to a gene. The germline gives CDR1 SEHNR, CDR2 FQNEAQ (reference sequence). The CDR3 here is CASSLWAGGGNEQFF. The DNA of the CDR3 is TGTGCCAGCAGCCTATGGGCGGGGGGAGGCAATGAGCAGTTCTTC.

The CDR3 spells CASSPYRGNYGYTF. The CDR3 nucleotides read TGTGCCAGCAGCCCCTACAGGGGGAACTATGGCTACACCTTC. This chain joins TRBV7-2 and TRBJ1-2; 8 nucleotides agree with TRBD1. The CDR3 covers 14 residues. Germline values: CDR1 SGHTA, CDR2 FQGNSA. J was trimmed by 2 bases and V by 5 bases; bases with no gene match: 4.

This clone has a single count. The chain links TRBV12-3 or TRBV12-4 to TRBJ1-2; D is possibly TRBD1 (6 bases). Trimming removed 2 bases at V and 7 bases at J, with 11 bases between. The CDR3 has 13 residues. CDR3 region: CASSLQGKGGYTF. CDR3 sequence (DNA): TGTGCCAGCAGTTTACAGGGGAAAGGTGGCTACACCTTC.

The chain employs TRBV6-1 and TRBJ1-3; possibly TRBD1 for D (5 bases). The ends were cut back, 3 bases at V and 9 bases at J, with 9 bases in the middle. The V gene's germline CDR1 is MNHNS and CDR2 SASEGT. This CDR3 has 12 amino acids. Here the CDR3 DNA reads TGTGCCAGCAGTGAGGGGCAGCCCACCATATATTTT. As protein: CASSEGQPTIYF.

The rearrangement joins TRBV13 to TRBJ1-1; 7 bases line up with TRBD1. Germline CDR1 and CDR2: PRHDT and FYEKMQ (reference sequence). The length of the CDR3 is 15 residues. V dropped 0 bases and J dropped 5; count of bases not matched to a gene: 6. The CDR3 DNA reads as TGTGCCAGCAGCTTAGGCCTGACAGGGTTTACTGAAGCTTTCTTT. Translated, it gives CASSLGLTGFTEAFF.

The CDR3 nucleotides read TGTGCCAGCAGTCACGGGACTAGCGGGAGCAATGAGCAGTTCTTC. This translates into CASSHGTSGSNEQFF. The V call is TRBV6-5, the J call TRBJ2-1; 14 bases match TRBD2. CDR3 size: 15 residues. Germline V CDR1 and CDR2: MNHEY, SVGAGI. J was trimmed by 6 bases and V by 5 bases; bases with no gene match: 3.

This clone was observed a handful of times. The chain combines TRBV3-1 (or the pseudogene TRBV3-2) with TRBJ1-2, with D perhaps TRBD1 (5 bases). V was cut by 4 bases and J by 0 bases, with 15 bases left in between. CDR3 length: 16 residues. Per germline, CDR1 LGHDT and CDR2 YNNKEL (reference sequence). CDR3 residues: CASSPPGTAANYGYTF. The DNA for the CDR3 is TGTGCCAGCAGCCCCCCGGGGACCGCTGCTAACTATGGCTACACCTTC.

The J gene is TRBJ1-4, the V gene TRBV18; possible D gene TRBD1, 5 bases. CDR3 length: 14 amino acids. CDR1 is KGHSH and CDR2 is LQKENI in the germline V gene. V was shortened by 2 bases and J by 3 bases, with 7 bases between the two germline ends. CDR3 region: CASSPMGANEKLFF. The CDR3 DNA sequence: TGTGCCAGCTCACCAATGGGGGCTAATGAAAAACTGTTTTTT.

The rearrangement links TRBV27 to TRBJ2-5; 7 nucleotides align to TRBD1. The CDR3 extends over 16 amino acids. The junction had 10 bases not matched to a gene; V was cut back by 1 base and J by 5 bases. In germline, CDR1 is MNHEY, CDR2 SMNVEV (reference sequence). The CDR3 DNA is TGTGCCAGCAGTTTATTGGGACAGCCTACTATCGAGACCCAGTACTTC. Amino acid sequence: CASSLLGQPTIETQYF.

There are a few counts of this clone. V and J are TRBV7-3 and TRBJ2-3; D uncertain. Germline loops: CDR1 SGHTA, CDR2 FQGTGA. V shed 2 bases and J shed 0 bases, with 6 bases lying between them. This CDR3 region has 14 residues. CDR3: CASSLSASTDTQYF. CDR3 in DNA: TGTGCCAGCAGCTTATCGGCTAGCACAGATACGCAGTATTTT.

This sequence joins TRBV5-4 and TRBJ1-1; 7 bases fit TRBD1. Germline values: CDR1 SGHNT, CDR2 YYREEE (reference sequence). J gave up 2 bases and V 1 base, and 5 bases lay outside the gene matches. The CDR3 has 15 amino acids. CDR3 nucleotides: TGTGCCAGCAGCTTGATGAGGGGGCTAAACACTGAAGCTTTCTTT. Translated: CASSLMRGLNTEAFF.

The chain combines TRBV7-9 with TRBJ2-7; TRBD1 agrees at 7 bases. The V gene's germline CDR1 is SEHNR and CDR2 FQNEAQ (reference sequence). This CDR3 has 14 amino acids. The ends lost 1 base at V and 3 bases at J; junction bases unmatched: 3. The CDR3 nucleotides read TGTGCCAGCAGCTTAGATCGGACAGGCTACGAGCAGTACTTC. It translates to CASSLDRTGYEQYF.

The rearrangement uses TRBV6-5 and TRBJ2-3; D remains ambiguous. This CDR3 has 13 amino acids. The germline gives CDR1 MNHEY, CDR2 SVGAGI. V lost 6 bases and J 2 bases, leaving 9 bases between the germline ends. DNA of the CDR3: TGTGCCAGCAGAGACCGTTACACAGATACGCAGTATTTT. The encoded protein is CASRDRYTDTQYF.

The chain combines TRBV30 with TRBJ2-5; 7 bases agree with TRBD1. From germline, CDR1 is GTSNPN and CDR2 SVGIG (reference sequence). This CDR3 is built from 14 residues. J was trimmed by 2 bases and V by 3 bases; bases with no gene match: 6. The CDR3 DNA follows: TGTGCCTGGAGGGGACAGTCCTTTCAAGAGACCCAGTACTTC. Translation gives CAWRGQSFQETQYF.

The CDR3 nucleotides are TGTGCCAGCAGCGTAGAATCAGAAATCGCCGGGGAGCTGTTTTTT. It translates to CASSVESEIAGELFF. The chain recombines TRBV9 with TRBJ2-2; D gene unclear. The CDR3 has 15 amino acids. V lost 0 bases, J lost 6 bases, and 12 bases lay in between. Germline V gene sequence: CDR1 SGDLS, CDR2 YYNGEE.

The chain links TRBV20-1 to TRBJ2-1; D might be TRBD1 (5 bases). The V gene's germline CDR1 is DFQATT and CDR2 SNEGSKA (reference sequence). Trimming pared 3 bases from V and 3 bases from J, leaving 18 bases between. This CDR3 region has 16 residues. DNA for the CDR3: TGCAGTGCTAGTGGGGCAGTCACGAGAGTCTACAATGAGCAGTTCTTC. Translation: CSASGAVTRVYNEQFF.

V is TRBV6-5 and J is TRBJ1-1; D not resolved. Germline assignment: CDR1 MNHEY and CDR2 SVGAGI. The CDR3 spans 13 residues. V was shortened by 5 bases and J by 3 bases, with 10 bases between the two germline ends. The CDR3 sequence: CASSPPGYTEAFF. The CDR3 DNA sequence: TGTGCCAGCAGTCCCCCCGGGTACACTGAAGCTTTCTTT.

This rearrangement joins TRBV7-9 to TRBJ1-3, with unresolved D. The V gene lost 4 bases and the J gene lost 0 bases, with 10 bases spanning the gap. Germline loops: CDR1 SEHNR, CDR2 FQNEAQ (reference sequence). The CDR3 length is 15 residues. The CDR3 sequence is CASSSWISSGNTIYF. The CDR3 nucleotides are TGTGCCAGCAGCTCATGGATTAGCTCTGGAAACACCATATATTTT.

The DNA of the CDR3 is TGTGCCAGCAGCAGACAGGGGTTAACTGGAAACACCATATATTTT. This translates into CASSRQGLTGNTIYF. V and J are TRBV7-2 and TRBJ1-3; 8 positions match TRBD1. V trimming: 5 bases; J trimming: 2 bases; junction bases outside the gene matches: 5. Germline loops: CDR1 SGHTA, CDR2 FQGNSA. The CDR3 spans 15 residues. Based on the CDR3 plus reference TRBV7-2 and TRBJ1-3, the full variable domain is GAGVSQSPSNKVTEKGKDVELRCDPISGHTALYWYRQSLGQGLEFLIYFQGNSAPDKSGLPSDRFSAERTGGSVSTLTIQRTQQEDSAVYLCASSRQGLTGNTIYFGEGSWLTVV.

The rearrangement links TRBV5-4 to TRBJ1-4; D is unresolved. The CDR3 length is 14 residues. Trimming took 5 bases from V and 0 from J, leaving 8 bases between them. CDR1 and CDR2 from the germline V gene are SGHNT and YYREEE (reference sequence). The DNA of the CDR3 is TGTGCCAGCAGTCCCTCTGCAACTAATGAAAAACTGTTTTTT. As protein: CASSPSATNEKLFF.

The gene calls are TRBV19 and TRBJ2-1; no definite D call. With 6 bases removed from V and 1 base from J, the gap between germline ends came to 16 bases. The germline CDR1 and CDR2 sequences are LNHDA and SQIVND (reference sequence). The CDR3 length is 16 residues. The CDR3 region has the DNA TGTGCCAGTAGCCGGACCAGAGGCGGATCCTACAATGAGCAGTTCTTC. Translation gives CASSRTRGGSYNEQFF.

V is TRBV6-2 or TRBV6-3 and J is TRBJ1-2; no reliable D call. Germline V CDR1 and CDR2: MNHEY, SVGEGT. Trimming pared 2 bases from V and 5 bases from J, leaving 15 bases between. The CDR3 loop spans 15 amino acids. CDR3: CASSYTPGLRYGYTF. Here the CDR3 DNA reads TGTGCCAGCAGTTACACCCCCGGTCTCCGTTATGGCTACACCTTC.

The chain has TRBV20-1 and TRBJ2-5, with a tentative D call TRBD2 (6 bases). The CDR3 length is 11 residues. The germline V and J ends were trimmed by 2 bases and 9 bases, with 10 bases remaining between them. CDR1 and CDR2 from the germline V gene are DFQATT and SNEGSKA (reference sequence). CDR3 DNA: TGCAGTGCTAGAAACCCGGGGGCCCAGTACTTC. Translating gives CSARNPGAQYF.

This clone showed up just a few times. V usage is TRBV5-1 and J usage is TRBJ2-3, with 9 nucleotides matching TRBD1. Looked up from germline, CDR1 is SGHRS and CDR2 is YFSETQ. This CDR3 is 15 amino acids long. After removal of 3 bases from V and 3 bases from J, the junction contained 5 bases not matched to a gene. CDR3 loop: CASSSGQGRTDTQYF. The CDR3 bases are TGCGCCAGCAGCTCCGGACAGGGGAGGACAGATACGCAGTATTTT.

A remark on this clone: Within the sample, other DNA sequences also encode this same CDR3. The CDR3 bases are TGTGCCAGCAGCTTAGGACAGGCCATAAATGAAAAACTGTTTTTT. It codes for CASSLGQAINEKLFF. This sequence joins TRBV7-9 and TRBJ1-4; possibly TRBD1 for D (6 bases). Between the trimmed V and J ends, which lost 1 base and 5 bases, there was a span of 11 bases. Germline CDR1 is SEHNR and CDR2 is FQNEAQ (reference sequence). The CDR3 covers 15 residues.